This T cell receptor beta chain is drawn from a study of cytomegalovirus exposure and HLA in healthy donors. Note on this clone: Antigen: not known.

Broader study findings: Later, an analysis found that TCR clusters from the first cohort tended to co-occur in the 90 to 150 validation repertoires. Reported results showed that the classifier diagnosed cytomegalovirus status with high specificity and sensitivity. Cytomegalovirus association was assigned to approximately 160 TCR beta chains.

Per germline, CDR1 SGDLS and CDR2 YYNGEE. The CDR3 extends over 15 amino acids. V lost 4 bases and J 3 bases, leaving 17 bases between the germline ends. Sequencing used immunoSEQ multiplex PCR; TCRdb keeps in-frame clones, though not all of them. Of fewer than 120,000 clones in the sample, roughly 88% were seen once. The chain combines TRBV9 with TRBJ2-7; D possibly corresponds to TRBD1 (6 bases). The receptor comes from a woman aged 25 to 39 in good health and CMV-seropositive. Sequenced sample: PBMCs. DNA of the CDR3: TGTGCCAGCAGCCTCACCCGGGACACCCACTACGAGCAGTACTTC. Translating gives CASSLTRDTHYEQYF.